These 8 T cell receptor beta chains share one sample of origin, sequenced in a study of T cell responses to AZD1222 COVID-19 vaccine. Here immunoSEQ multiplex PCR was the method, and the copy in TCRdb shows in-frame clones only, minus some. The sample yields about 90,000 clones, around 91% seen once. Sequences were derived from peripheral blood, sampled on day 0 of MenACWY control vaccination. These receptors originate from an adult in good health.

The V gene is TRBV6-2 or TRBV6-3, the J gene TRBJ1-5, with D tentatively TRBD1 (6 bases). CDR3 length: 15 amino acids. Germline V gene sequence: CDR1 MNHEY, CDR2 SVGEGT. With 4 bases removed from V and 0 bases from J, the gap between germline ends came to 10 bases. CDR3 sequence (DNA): TGTGCCAGCAGTTTCCAGGGGAATAGCAATCAGCCCCAGCATTTT. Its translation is CASSFQGNSNQPQHF.

The CDR3 nucleotides are TGTGCCAGCAGTCCGGACGCCAACTATGGCTACACCTTC. As protein: CASSPDANYGYTF. J is TRBJ1-2 and V is TRBV6-5; D gene unclear. Trimming shortened V by 5 bases and J by 2 bases, and 9 bases separated the two germline ends. CDR3 length equals 13 residues. The germline CDR1 and CDR2 sequences are MNHEY and SVGAGI.

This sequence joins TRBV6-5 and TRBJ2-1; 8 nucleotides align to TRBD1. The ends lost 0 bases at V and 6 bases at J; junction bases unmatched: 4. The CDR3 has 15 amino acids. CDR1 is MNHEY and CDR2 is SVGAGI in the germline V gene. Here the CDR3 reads CASSYSQGAGNEQFF. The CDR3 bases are TGTGCCAGCAGTTACTCCCAGGGGGCGGGCAATGAGCAGTTCTTC.

The CDR3 loop reads CASSSNTFNYGYTF. CDR3 bases: TGTGCCAGTAGTTCAAACACTTTTAACTATGGCTACACCTTC. This chain joins TRBV19 and TRBJ1-2; D unclear. V gave up 5 bases and J gave up 1 base, with 11 bases separating them. Germline V gene data show CDR1 as LNHDA and CDR2 as SQIVND (reference sequence). CDR3 length equals 14 residues.

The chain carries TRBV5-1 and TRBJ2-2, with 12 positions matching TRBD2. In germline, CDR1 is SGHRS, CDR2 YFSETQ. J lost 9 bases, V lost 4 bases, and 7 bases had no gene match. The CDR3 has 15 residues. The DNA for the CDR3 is TGCGCCAGCAGCCCAGGACTAGCGGGGACTTGGGAGCTGTTTTTT. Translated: CASSPGLAGTWELFF.

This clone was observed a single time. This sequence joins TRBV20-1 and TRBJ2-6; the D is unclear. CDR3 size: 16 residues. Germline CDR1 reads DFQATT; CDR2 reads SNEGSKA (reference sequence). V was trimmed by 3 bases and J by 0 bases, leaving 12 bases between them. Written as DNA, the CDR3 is TGCAGTGCTAGTTACGGCAGGTTCTCTGGGGCCAACGTCCTGACTTTC. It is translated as CSASYGRFSGANVLTF.

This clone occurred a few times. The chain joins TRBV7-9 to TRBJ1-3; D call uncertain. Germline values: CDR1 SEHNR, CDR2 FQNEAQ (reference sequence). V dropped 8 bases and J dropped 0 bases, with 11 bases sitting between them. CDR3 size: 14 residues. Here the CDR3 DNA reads TGTGCCAGCCGAGAGGGAGTCTCTGGAAACACCATATATTTT. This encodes CASREGVSGNTIYF.

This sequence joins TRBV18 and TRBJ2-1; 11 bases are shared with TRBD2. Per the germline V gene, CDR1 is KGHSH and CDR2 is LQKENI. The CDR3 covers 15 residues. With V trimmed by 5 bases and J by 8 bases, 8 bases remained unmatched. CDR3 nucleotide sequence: TGTGCCAGCTCAGCCGAACTAGCGGGAGCGTATGAGCAGTTCTTC. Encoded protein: CASSAELAGAYEQFF.